This entry is about one TCR beta chain. This sample was taken from a study of T cell responses to AZD1222 COVID-19 vaccine. Only in-frame clones appear in the TCRdb table, and some are missing; sequencing was by immunoSEQ multiplex PCR. Of 90,000 to 120,000 clones detected, about 93% appear once; the ten largest clones hold more than 4%. The sample consisted of peripheral blood, taken on day 0 of AZD1222 vaccination. The sequence was collected from an adult in good health.

The DNA of the CDR3 is TGTGCCAGCAGTTCCCCCGGGACAGGGGACTATGGCTACACCTTC. Its protein product is CASSSPGTGDYGYTF. The V call is TRBV28, the J call TRBJ1-2, with 10 bases identical to TRBD1. V dropped 4 bases and J dropped 3; count of bases not matched to a gene: 5. CDR3 size: 15 residues. CDR1 and CDR2 (germline): MDHEN, SYDVKM.